Below are 10 T cell receptor beta chains sequenced from a single sample in a study of T cell changes during pregnancy in multiple sclerosis. The method was immunoSEQ multiplex PCR; TCRdb's version includes in-frame clones alone and lacks a portion of them. The data hold around 50,000 clones, with around nine tenths observed a single time. The sequencing input was peripheral blood from another person, used as feeder cells. The receptors were sampled from a human donor whose cells served as feeder cells for cultures in a pregnancy study.

The chain links TRBV7-2 to TRBJ2-7; TRBD1 matches 8 bases. The ends lost 5 bases at V and 3 bases at J; junction bases unmatched: 12. Germline V gene data show CDR1 as SGHTA and CDR2 as FQGNSA. The CDR3 covers 16 residues. CDR3 in amino acids: CASSPGGGTGVYEQYF. The CDR3 bases are TGTGCCAGCAGCCCCGGTGGGGGGACAGGTGTCTACGAGCAGTACTTC.

The chain employs TRBV6-1 and TRBJ1-2; no firm D call. The CDR3 totals 17 residues. Germline V CDR1 and CDR2: MNHNS, SASEGT. V shed 3 bases and J shed 1 base, with 18 bases lying between them. Here the CDR3 DNA reads TGTGCCAGCAGTGAGGAGTCGCGGAACACTCGTAACTATGGCTACACCTTC. Its translation is CASSEESRNTRNYGYTF.

The chain is built from TRBV5-4 and TRBJ2-3; the D gene could be TRBD1 or TRBD2 (6 bases each). This CDR3 comprises 14 residues. The V and J ends lost 4 bases and 4 bases respectively, with 13 bases between them. Germline loops: CDR1 SGHNT, CDR2 YYREEE (reference sequence). This chain's CDR3 is CASSNAGGADTQYF. In DNA, the CDR3 is TGTGCCAGCAGCAACGCCGGGGGCGCAGATACGCAGTATTTT.

The chain employs TRBV6-1 and TRBJ2-5; no definite D call. The V gene lost 4 bases and the J gene lost 2 bases, with 17 bases spanning the gap. Germline assignment: CDR1 MNHNS and CDR2 SASEGT. This CDR3 has 16 residues. CDR3 sequence reads: CASSGGPDWTQETQYF. The CDR3 coding sequence is TGTGCCAGCAGTGGTGGGCCCGACTGGACGCAAGAGACCCAGTACTTC.

The genes are TRBV7-9 and TRBJ1-1; D not resolved. The CDR3 runs 10 residues. V gave up 5 bases and J gave up 8 bases, with 6 bases separating them. CDR1 SEHNR and CDR2 FQNEAQ come from the germline V gene (reference sequence). CDR3 in DNA: TGTGCCAGCAGCGAAATAGAAGCTTTCTTT. Translating it yields CASSEIEAFF.

This rearrangement joins TRBV5-1 to TRBJ1-2, with D maybe TRBD1 (5 bases). CDR1 is SGHRS, CDR2 YFSETQ, per germline. The V end lost 3 bases, the J end lost 5 bases, and 17 bases lay between the germline ends. The CDR3 is 15 residues long. CDR3 coding DNA: TGCGCCAGCAGCTCTGAAGGGCGGGACGGTTATGGCTACACCTTC. The encoded protein is CASSSEGRDGYGYTF.

The chain joins TRBV28 to TRBJ2-2, with 8 nucleotides matching TRBD1. In germline, CDR1 is MDHEN, CDR2 SYDVKM. With 3 bases clipped from V and 1 base from J, the junction kept 7 bases outside the gene matches. The CDR3 is 17 amino acids. CDR3 region: CASSFSSRGLNTGELFF. As DNA, the CDR3 is TGTGCCAGCAGTTTCTCTTCCAGGGGGCTGAACACCGGGGAGCTGTTTTTT.

This chain connects TRBV5-1 to TRBJ1-5, with D uncertain. This CDR3 is 13 amino acids long. Germline loops: CDR1 SGHRS, CDR2 YFSETQ. V was cut by 4 bases and J by 4 bases, with 9 bases left in between. This chain's CDR3 is CASSAEGNQPQHF. Written as DNA, the CDR3 is TGCGCCAGCAGCGCCGAAGGTAATCAGCCCCAGCATTTT.

V gene TRBV12-5 combines with J gene TRBJ1-5; tentative D call: TRBD1 (6 bases). The germline CDR1 and CDR2 sequences are LGHNT and FRNRAP. The length of the CDR3 is 18 residues. V shed 0 bases and J shed 4 bases, with 19 bases lying between them. CDR3 in amino acids: CASGLVGRGLVRNQPQHF. The CDR3 DNA follows: TGTGCTAGTGGTTTGGTAGGCAGGGGACTAGTAAGAAATCAGCCCCAGCATTTT.

The chain has TRBV14 and TRBJ2-3; 9 bases map to TRBD2. CDR1 and CDR2 (germline): SGHDN, FVKESK. The CDR3 totals 17 residues. Trimming removed 1 base from V and 5 bases from J; junction bases left unmatched: 10. CDR3 region: CASSQAFRGREVDTQYF. The CDR3 nucleotides are TGTGCCAGCAGCCAAGCTTTCCGCGGGAGGGAGGTAGATACGCAGTATTTT.